This T cell receptor (beta chain) emerged from a study of T cell changes during pregnancy in multiple sclerosis. This clone was counted between two and nine times. Repertoires were generated with immunoSEQ multiplex PCR, while TCRdb's copy carries only in-frame clones and drops some. This sample has about 38,000 clones, with more than 85% found just once. The CDR3 contains 16 residues. V gave up 2 bases and J gave up 2 bases; unmatched junction bases: 7. Germline V lookup: CDR1 SGHVS, CDR2 FQNEAQ. The source of this sequence is a female donor with multiple sclerosis, enrolled in a pregnancy study. The gene calls are TRBV7-8 and TRBJ1-2, with TRBD1 identical over 8 bases. Sequencing was performed on CD8+ T cells from peripheral blood mononuclear cells, taken after pregnancy. The CDR3 here is CASSLPGGQVNYGYTF. The CDR3 DNA sequence: TGTGCCAGCAGCTTACCCGGGGGACAGGTGAACTATGGCTACACCTTC.